Below, 5 T cell receptor beta chains from the same sample are listed, as sequenced in a study of blood T cell repertoires in COVID-19 (dated by TCRdb to about 2020). Library creation used the immunoSEQ multiplex PCR assay. Held by TCRdb, this immuneACCESS table contains in-frame sequences only and omits some clones. Under half of the omission traces to an unresolved V gene where checked; the cause of the rest is unknown. The sample data list roughly 320,000 clones, and 75% to 90% of these were observed just once. The top ten constitute 6.3% of the sample. Input material: peripheral blood. The receptors originated from a woman aged 45-65 years with COVID-19, enrolled during active disease.

The gene calls are TRBV7-2 and TRBJ1-3; perhaps TRBD1 as D (5 bases). The CDR3 covers 15 residues. Germline CDR1 SGHTA, CDR2 FQGNSA. V was shortened by 6 bases and J by 1 base, with 13 bases between the two germline ends. CDR3 region: CASSPGRWSGNTIYF. CDR3 sequence (DNA): TGTGCCAGCAGTCCAGGGCGTTGGTCTGGAAACACCATATATTTT.

The chain has TRBV19 and TRBJ2-1, with D possibly matching TRBD1 (6 bases). Trimming shortened V by 5 bases and J by 9 bases, and 14 bases separated the two germline ends. The germline gives CDR1 LNHDA, CDR2 SQIVND (reference sequence). CDR3 length equals 13 residues. The CDR3 DNA sequence: TGTGCCAGTAGTCACGGGACATCCACTGAGCAGTTCTTC. It encodes CASSHGTSTEQFF.

The V gene is TRBV27, the J gene TRBJ2-7; 9 positions match TRBD2. The CDR3 is 13 amino acids. V was clipped by 5 bases and J by 5 bases; unmatched bases: 4. The germline V gene encodes CDR1 MNHEY and CDR2 SMNVEV (reference sequence). CDR3 loop: CASSRAGGNEQYF. DNA of the CDR3: TGTGCCAGCAGTCGAGCGGGAGGAAACGAGCAGTACTTC.

On this clone: A junction end diverges from the germline sequence, so it may reflect a read error. The chain links TRBV30 to TRBJ1-5, with a tentative D call TRBD1 (6 bases). Germline CDR1 reads GTSNPN; CDR2 reads SVGIG (reference sequence). CDR3 length equals 15 residues. The CDR3 bases are TGTGCCTGGAGTGCCGGGACACTCTATAATCAGGCCCAGCATTTT. Translating gives CAWSAGTLYNQAQHF.

The V gene is TRBV7-9, the J gene TRBJ2-2; 8 bases agree with TRBD2. CDR3 length: 16 residues. V lost 1 base to trimming and J lost 5 bases; unmatched junction nucleotides: 6. Germline CDR1 is SEHNR and CDR2 is FQNEAQ (reference sequence). CDR3 bases: TGTGCCAGCAGCTTAGGAGCGGGAGCGGGGACCGGGGAGCTGTTTTTT. Residues: CASSLGAGAGTGELFF. The full variable domain, in which reference TRBV7-9 and TRBJ2-2 provide the parts outside the CDR3, is DTGVSQNPRHKITKRGQNVTFRCDPISEHNRLYWYRQTLGQGPEFLTYFQNEAQLEKSRLLSDRFSAERPKGSFSTLEIQRTEQGDSAMYLCASSLGAGAGTGELFFGEGSRLTVL.